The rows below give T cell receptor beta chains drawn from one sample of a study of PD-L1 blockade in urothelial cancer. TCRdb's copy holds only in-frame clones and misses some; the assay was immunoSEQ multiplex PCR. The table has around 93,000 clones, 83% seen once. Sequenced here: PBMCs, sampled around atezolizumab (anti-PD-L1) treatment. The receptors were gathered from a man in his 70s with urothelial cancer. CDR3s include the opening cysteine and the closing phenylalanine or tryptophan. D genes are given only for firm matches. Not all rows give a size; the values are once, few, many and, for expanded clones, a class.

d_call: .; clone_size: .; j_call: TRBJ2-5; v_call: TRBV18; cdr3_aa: CASSPRSGPQETQYF; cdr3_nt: TGTGCCAGCTCACCACGGTCAGGGCCCCAAGAGACCCAGTACTTC
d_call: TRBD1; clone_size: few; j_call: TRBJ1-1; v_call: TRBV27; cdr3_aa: CATGDRGATEAFF; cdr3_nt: TGTGCCACGGGGGACAGGGGAGCGACTGAAGCTTTCTTT
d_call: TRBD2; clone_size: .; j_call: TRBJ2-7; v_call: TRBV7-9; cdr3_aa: CASSGGLAGRGEQYF; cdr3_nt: TGTGCCAGCAGCGGGGGACTAGCCGGTAGGGGCGAGCAGTACTTC
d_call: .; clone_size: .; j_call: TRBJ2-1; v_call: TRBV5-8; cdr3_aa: CASSSDTGYNEQFF; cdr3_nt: TGTGCCAGCAGTTCGGACACGGGCTACAATGAGCAGTTCTTC
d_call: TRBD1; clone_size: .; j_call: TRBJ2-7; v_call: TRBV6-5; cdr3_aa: CASNPGQSSYEQYF; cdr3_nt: TGTGCCAGCAACCCGGGACAGAGCTCCTACGAGCAGTACTTC
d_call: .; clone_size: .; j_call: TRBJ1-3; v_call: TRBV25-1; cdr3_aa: CASSRGGNTIYF; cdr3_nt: TGTGCCAGCTCCAGGGGAGGAAACACCATATATTTT
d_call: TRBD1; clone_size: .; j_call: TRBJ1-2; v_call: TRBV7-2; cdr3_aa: CASSLTGGSGYTF; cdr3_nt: TGTGCCAGCAGCCTCACAGGGGGCTCGGGCTACACCTTC
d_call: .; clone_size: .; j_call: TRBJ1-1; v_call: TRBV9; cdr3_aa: CASSSPGTLNTEAFF; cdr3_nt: TGTGCCAGCAGCTCCCCCGGGACACTGAACACTGAAGCTTTCTTT
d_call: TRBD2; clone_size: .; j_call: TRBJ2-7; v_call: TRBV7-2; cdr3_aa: CASSLARSGTGTLAGAEYF; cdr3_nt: TGTGCCAGCAGCTTAGCCCGCTCCGGGACAGGGACACTAGCGGGAGCGGAGTACTTC
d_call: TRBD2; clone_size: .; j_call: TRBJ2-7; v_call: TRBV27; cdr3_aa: CASSPRLAGGPNEQYF; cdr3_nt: TGTGCCAGCAGTCCCCGACTAGCGGGAGGTCCCAACGAGCAGTACTTC
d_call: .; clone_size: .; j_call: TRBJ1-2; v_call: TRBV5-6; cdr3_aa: CASSLRDPYGYTF; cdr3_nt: TGTGCCAGCAGCTTGCGGGATCCTTATGGCTACACCTTC
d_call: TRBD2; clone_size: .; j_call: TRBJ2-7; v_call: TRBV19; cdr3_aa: CASRTSGRAAEQYF; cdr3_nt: TGTGCCAGTAGGACCAGCGGGAGGGCCGCCGAGCAGTACTTC
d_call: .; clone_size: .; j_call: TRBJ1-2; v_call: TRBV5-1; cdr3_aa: CASSPSTGLVGYGYTF; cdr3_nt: TGCGCCAGCAGCCCTTCGACAGGCCTAGTGGGCTATGGCTACACCTTC
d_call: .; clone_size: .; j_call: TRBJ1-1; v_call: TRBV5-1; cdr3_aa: CASSEWPPENTEAFF; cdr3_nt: TGCGCCAGCTCGGAGTGGCCACCAGAGAACACTGAAGCTTTCTTT
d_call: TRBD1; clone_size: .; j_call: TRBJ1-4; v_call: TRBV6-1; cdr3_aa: CASSRGQLNEKLFF; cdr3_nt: TGTGCCAGCAGTCGGGGACAGCTTAATGAAAAACTGTTTTTT
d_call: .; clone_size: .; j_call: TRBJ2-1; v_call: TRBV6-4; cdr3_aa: CASSPGLGREQFF; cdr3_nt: TGTGCCAGCAGCCCGGGACTGGGGCGGGAGCAGTTCTTC
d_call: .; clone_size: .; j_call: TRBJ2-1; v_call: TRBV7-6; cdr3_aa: CASSLTSATYNEQFF; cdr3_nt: TGTGCCAGCAGCTTGACTTCTGCGACCTACAATGAGCAGTTCTTC
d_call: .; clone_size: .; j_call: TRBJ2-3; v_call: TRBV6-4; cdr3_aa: CASSDGLGALDTQYF; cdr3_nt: TGTGCCAGCAGTGACGGTCTGGGGGCTCTAGATACGCAGTATTTT
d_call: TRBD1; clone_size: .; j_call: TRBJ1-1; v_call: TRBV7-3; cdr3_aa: CASSLMGPGQGRTEAFF; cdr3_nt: TGTGCCAGCAGCTTAATGGGGCCGGGACAGGGACGTACTGAAGCTTTCTTT
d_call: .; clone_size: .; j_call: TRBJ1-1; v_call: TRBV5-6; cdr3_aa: CASSLWGDEAFF; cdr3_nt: TGTGCCAGCAGCTTGTGGGGGGATGAAGCTTTCTTT
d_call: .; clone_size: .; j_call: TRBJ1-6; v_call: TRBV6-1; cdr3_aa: CASSETAGYNSPLHF; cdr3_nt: TGTGCCAGCAGTGAGACAGCAGGGTACAATTCACCCCTCCACTTT
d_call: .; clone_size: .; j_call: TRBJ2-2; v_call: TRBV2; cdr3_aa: CASRVVPGELFF; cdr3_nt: TGTGCCAGCCGGGTAGTGCCCGGGGAGCTGTTTTTT
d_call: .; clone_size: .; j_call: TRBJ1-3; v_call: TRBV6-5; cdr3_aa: CASSYSTRHIGNTIYF; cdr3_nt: TGTGCCAGCAGTTACTCGACCCGACATATTGGAAACACCATATATTTT
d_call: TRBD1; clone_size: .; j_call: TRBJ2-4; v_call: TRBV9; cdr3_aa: CASSAPGTGNIQYF; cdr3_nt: TGTGCCAGCAGCGCACCCGGGACAGGGAACATTCAGTACTTC
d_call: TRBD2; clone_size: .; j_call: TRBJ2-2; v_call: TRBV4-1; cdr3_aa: CASSHNSGGNTGELFF; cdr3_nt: TGCGCCAGCAGCCACAATAGCGGGGGAAACACCGGGGAGCTGTTTTTT
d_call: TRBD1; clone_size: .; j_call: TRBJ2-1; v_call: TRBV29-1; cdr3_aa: CSVKGGNSYNEQFF; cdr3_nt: TGCAGCGTGAAAGGGGGCAACTCCTACAATGAGCAGTTCTTC
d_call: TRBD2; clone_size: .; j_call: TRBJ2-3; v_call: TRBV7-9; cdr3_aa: CASSLERERSTTQYF; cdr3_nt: TGTGCCAGCAGCTTAGAGCGGGAAAGGTCGACTACGCAGTATTTT
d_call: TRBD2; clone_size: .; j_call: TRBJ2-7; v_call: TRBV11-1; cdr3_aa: CASSLGLAAYEQYF; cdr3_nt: TGTGCCAGCAGCTTAGGACTAGCGGCCTACGAGCAGTACTTC
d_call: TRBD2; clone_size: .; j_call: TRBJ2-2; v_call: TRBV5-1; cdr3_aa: CASSLRPAGDTNTGELFF; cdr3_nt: TGCGCCAGCAGCTTGAGGCCAGCGGGAGATACGAACACCGGGGAGCTGTTTTTT
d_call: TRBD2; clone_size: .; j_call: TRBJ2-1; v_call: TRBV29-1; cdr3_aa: CSVQRGSDEQFF; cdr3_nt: TGCAGCGTACAGCGGGGTTCGGATGAGCAGTTCTTC
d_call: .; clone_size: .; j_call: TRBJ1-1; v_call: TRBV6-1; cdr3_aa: CASSERGGTIEAFF; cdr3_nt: TGTGCCAGCAGCGAAAGGGGGGGAACTATTGAAGCTTTCTTT
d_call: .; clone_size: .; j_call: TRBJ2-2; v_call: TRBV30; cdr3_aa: CAWKAGVRGAFKSGELFF; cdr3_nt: TGTGCCTGGAAAGCCGGTGTTCGGGGGGCGTTTAAGTCCGGGGAGCTGTTTTTT
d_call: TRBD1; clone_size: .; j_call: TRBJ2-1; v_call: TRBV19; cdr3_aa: CASSKGDRVYNEQFF; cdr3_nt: TGTGCCAGTAGTAAGGGGGACAGGGTCTACAATGAGCAGTTCTTC
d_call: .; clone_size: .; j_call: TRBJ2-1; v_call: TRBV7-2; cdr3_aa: CASSVTIEQFF; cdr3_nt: TGTGCCAGCAGCGTGACAATTGAGCAGTTCTTC
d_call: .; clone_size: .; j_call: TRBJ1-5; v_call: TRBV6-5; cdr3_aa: CASSQTGPNQPQHF; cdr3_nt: TGTGCCAGCAGTCAAACAGGACCCAATCAGCCCCAGCATTTT
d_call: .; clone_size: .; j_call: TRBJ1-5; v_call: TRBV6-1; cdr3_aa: CAVLDTSNQPQHF; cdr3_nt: TGTGCCGTTCTGGACACGAGCAATCAGCCCCAGCATTTT
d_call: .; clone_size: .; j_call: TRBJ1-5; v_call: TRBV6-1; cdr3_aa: CASSTGFNQPQHF; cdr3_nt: TGTGCCAGCAGCACAGGGTTCAATCAGCCCCAGCATTTT
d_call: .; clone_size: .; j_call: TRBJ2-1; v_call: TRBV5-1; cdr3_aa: CASSLSAGSAYNEQFF; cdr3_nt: TGCGCCAGCAGCTTGTCGGCAGGGTCAGCCTACAATGAGCAGTTCTTC
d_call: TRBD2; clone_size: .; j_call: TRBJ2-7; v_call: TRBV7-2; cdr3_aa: CASSPPSGGSIFYEQYF; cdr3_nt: TGTGCCAGCAGCCCCCCCTCGGGAGGGAGTATTTTTTACGAGCAGTACTTC
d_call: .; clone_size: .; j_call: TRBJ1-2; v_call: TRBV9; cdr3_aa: CASSPSQGSIGYTF; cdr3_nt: TGTGCCAGCAGCCCCTCGCAGGGCTCTATAGGCTACACCTTC
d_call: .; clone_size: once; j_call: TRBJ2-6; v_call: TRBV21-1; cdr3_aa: CASSTPLGSTGANVLTF; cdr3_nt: TGTGCCAGCAGCACCCCCTTAGGGAGTACCGGGGCCAACGTCCTGACTTTC
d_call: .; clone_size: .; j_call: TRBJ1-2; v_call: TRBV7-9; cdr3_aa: CASSLGGERGYTF; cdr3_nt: TGTGCCAGCAGCTTAGGGGGGGAGAGAGGCTACACCTTC
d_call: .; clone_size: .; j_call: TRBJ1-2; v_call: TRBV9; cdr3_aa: CASSVGISPNYGYTF; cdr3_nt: TGTGCCAGCAGCGTAGGTATCAGTCCTAACTATGGCTACACCTTC
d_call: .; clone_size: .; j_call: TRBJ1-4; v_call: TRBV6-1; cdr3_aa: CASSTGRATNEKLFF; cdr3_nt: TGTGCCAGCAGTACCGGGAGGGCAACTAATGAAAAACTGTTTTTT
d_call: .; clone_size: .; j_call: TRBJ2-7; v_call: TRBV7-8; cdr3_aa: CASSLDPGSEQYF; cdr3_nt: TGTGCCAGCAGCTTAGATCCGGGGAGTGAGCAGTACTTC
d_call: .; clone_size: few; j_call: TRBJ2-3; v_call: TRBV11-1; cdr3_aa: CASSLSQGRTDTQYF; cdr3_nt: TGTGCCAGCAGCTTATCACAGGGGAGGACAGATACGCAGTATTTT
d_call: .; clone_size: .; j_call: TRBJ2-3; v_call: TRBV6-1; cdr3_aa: CASSEAAGTDTQYF; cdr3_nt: TGTGCCAGCAGTGAAGCGGCAGGGACAGATACGCAGTATTTT
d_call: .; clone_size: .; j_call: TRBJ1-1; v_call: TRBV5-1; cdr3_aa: CASSLRTDLNTEAFF; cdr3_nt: TGCGCCAGCAGCTTGAGGACAGATCTTAACACTGAAGCTTTCTTT
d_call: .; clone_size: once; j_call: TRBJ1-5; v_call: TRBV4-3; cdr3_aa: CASSQDHRDGQPQHF; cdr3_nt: TGCGCCAGCAGCCAAGATCACAGGGATGGTCAGCCCCAGCATTTT
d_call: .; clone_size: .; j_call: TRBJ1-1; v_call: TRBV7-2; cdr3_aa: CASSLAPGMNTEAFF; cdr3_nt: TGTGCCAGCAGCTTAGCTCCGGGAATGAACACTGAAGCTTTCTTT